The 3 T cell receptor beta chains below were found in one sample sequenced in a study of cytomegalovirus exposure and HLA in healthy donors (dated by TCRdb to 2015 to 2018). Libraries were prepared through the immunoSEQ multiplex PCR assay. For the multiplex PCR, a mixture combining 60 forward primers for TCR Vbeta segments and 13 reverse primers for TCR Jbeta segments was used. This immuneACCESS table, as held by TCRdb, lists in-frame sequences with V and J called but not all clones. Of the missing ones, under half trace to an unresolved V gene in checked studies; the others have no known cause. Here the sample has around 200,000 clones; around 89% occur a single time. The ten largest account for approximately 1% of the sample. Sequencing was carried out using PBMCs. The origin of the receptors is a woman between 18 and 30 years old in good health and CMV-seronegative.

CDR3 DNA: TGTGCCAGTAGTATCGGTGGGGGCAAGGGGAATGAGCAGTTCTTC. This codes for CASSIGGGKGNEQFF. The genes are TRBV19 and TRBJ2-1; tentatively, D is TRBD1 (6 bases). Between the trimmed V and J ends, which lost 3 bases and 7 bases, there was a span of 16 bases. The CDR3 sequence is 15 residues long. Per the germline V gene, CDR1 is LNHDA and CDR2 is SQIVND (reference sequence).

V is TRBV13 and J is TRBJ1-2; perhaps TRBD1 as D (5 bases). The germline V gene encodes CDR1 PRHDT and CDR2 FYEKMQ (reference sequence). Between the trimmed V and J ends, which lost 2 bases and 7 bases, there was a span of 17 bases. This CDR3 comprises 15 residues. The CDR3: CASSLRGLGYGGYTF. In DNA form, the CDR3 reads TGTGCCAGCAGCTTAAGGGGCTTGGGTTACGGTGGCTACACCTTC.

This clone is a singleton in its sample. The gene calls are TRBV4-2 and TRBJ1-2; 7 bases are a match to TRBD1. Germline lookup yields CDR1 LGHNA and CDR2 YNFKEQ. V lost 4 bases, J lost 8 bases, and 10 bases stayed unmatched. The CDR3 has 14 residues. CDR3 nucleotides: TGTGCCAGCAGCCCGGACAGGCTATCTCGGGGCTACACCTTC. It translates to CASSPDRLSRGYTF.